These 32 T cell receptor beta chains came from one sample sequenced in a study of tumor and adjacent non-tumor tissue in lung cancer. The template was RNA from unsorted bulk tissue. TCRbeta libraries were built with three rounds of nested PCR, modified from ARM-PCR. MiXCR was run by TCRdb on the multiplex PCR reads, yielding one entry per CDR3 protein. Of 100,000 to 150,000 distinct CDR3 sequences in the sample, about 66% are singletons; the top ten hold about 13%. Sequencing was done on a sample of lung tumor tissue. These receptors all come from a man aged 25 to 40 with non-small cell lung cancer.

As to this clonotype: The conserved final phenylalanine or tryptophan is absent from the CDR3, which likely points to a read error. This chain joins TRBV12-3 or TRBV12-4 and TRBJ1-2; TRBD1 might be the D (5 bases). This CDR3 has 11 residues. CDR3 protein: CTSRVGTGYTI. DNA of the CDR3: TGTACCAGCAGGGTAGGGACTGGCTACACCATC.

This clonotype was recorded a few times. The chain combines TRBV25-1 with TRBJ1-6, with D possibly TRBD1 on 5 matching bases. CDR3 length equals 14 residues. The ends were cut back, 3 bases at V and 9 bases at J, with 12 bases in the middle. Per the germline V gene, CDR1 is MGHDK and CDR2 is SYGVNS. CDR3: CASSERQGTSPLHF. CDR3 in DNA: TGTGCCAGCAGTGAGCGCCAGGGTACTTCACCCCTCCACTTT.

A note on this clonotype: A junction boundary mismatches the germline segment, possibly from a read error. The chain is built from TRBV20-1 and TRBJ2-7, with D maybe TRBD1 (6 bases). This CDR3 is built from 15 residues. Germline V gene sequence: CDR1 DFQATT, CDR2 SNEGSKA (reference sequence). The CDR3 DNA is TGCAATGCTCTACGACATGAGCAGGGGCACTACGAGCAACACTTC. Translated: CNALRHEQGHYEQHF.

This clonotype was seen many times. The chain combines TRBV20-1 with TRBJ1-1, with D hard to call. The CDR3 consists of 12 residues. CDR1 is DFQATT and CDR2 is SNEGSKA in the germline V gene (reference sequence). Trimming took off 3 bases at V and 1 base at J, with 6 bases between the two ends. CDR3 bases: TGCAGTGCTAGCTCAGGGAACACTGAAGCTTTCTTT. It is translated as CSASSGNTEAFF.

About this clonotype itself: The junction departs from germline at one end; a sequencing error may be responsible. The chain has TRBV29-1 and TRBJ2-1; 13 nucleotides match TRBD2. CDR3 length equals 16 residues. The germline V gene encodes CDR1 SQVTM and CDR2 ANQGSEA. CDR3 DNA: TGCAGCGCTGAAGACCTACTAGCGGGAGGGCCAGATGAGCAGTTCTTC. This encodes CSAEDLLAGGPDEQFF.

A remark on this clonotype: This may come from a read error, since a much larger clone is one base off. The chain combines TRBV4-3 with TRBJ1-3; the D is unclear. This CDR3 spans 13 amino acids. V was clipped by 1 base and J by 5 bases, with 6 bases between them. Germline V gives CDR1 LGHNA, CDR2 YSLEER. The CDR3 protein is CASSQGGRNTIYF. The CDR3 DNA is TGCGCCAGCAGCCAAGGTGGGCGAAACACCATATATTTT.

The sample holds many counts of this clonotype. The J gene is TRBJ2-2, the V gene TRBV6-5; D may be TRBD2 (6 bases). CDR3 length equals 16 residues. V lost 0 bases to trimming and J lost 1 base, with 9 bases between them. Germline-derived CDR1 and CDR2 are MNHEY and SVGAGI. CDR3 sequence: CASSYSGGRNTGELFF. The CDR3 nucleotides are TGTGCCAGCAGTTACTCGGGGGGACGGAACACCGGGGAGCTGTTTTTT.

Notes on this clonotype: This may arise from a read error, as a much more abundant clone is one base away. The genes are TRBV6-1 and TRBJ1-1; 8 bases are a match to TRBD1. The CDR3 consists of 14 residues. Germline V CDR1 and CDR2: MNHNS, SASEGT. The CDR3 spells CVSTIDRGGAEAFF. CDR3 DNA sequence: TGTGTCAGCACCATCGACAGGGGAGGCGCTGAAGCTTTCTTT.

Concerning this clonotype itself: At one boundary the junction diverges from the germline segment, which might be a read error. This chain joins TRBV6-1 and TRBJ1-2; D is uncertain. CDR1 and CDR2 from the germline V gene are MNHNS and SASEGT. CDR3 length equals 17 residues. CDR3 in amino acids: CASCEARKACTSLGYTF. The CDR3 coding sequence is TGTGCCAGCTGTGAAGCTCGGAAAGCTTGCACCTCGCTTGGCTACACCTTC.

Concerning this clonotype itself: This clone may be a read error of a much larger clone one base away. The CDR3 nucleotides are TGTGCCAGCAGTCGGGACGGCCCCTATGACTACACCTTC. Its translation: CASSRDGPYDYTF. The chain is built from TRBV6-6 and TRBJ1-2; perhaps TRBD1 as D (5 bases). This CDR3 is built from 13 residues. The germline V gene has CDR1 MNHNY and CDR2 SVGAGI (reference sequence).

This clonotype was detected many times. V usage is TRBV5-6 and J usage is TRBJ2-7; 8 bases align to TRBD1. This CDR3 spans 14 amino acids. CDR1 and CDR2 from the germline V gene are SGHDT and YYEEEE. Germline trimming cut 3 bases from V and 3 bases from J; bases unmatched to any gene: 5. CDR3 DNA sequence: TGTGCCAGCAGCTCGCGACAGGGGAACTACGAGCAGTACTTC. This codes for CASSSRQGNYEQYF.

For this clonotype: A read error is possible here, since a much larger clone lies one base away. V and J are TRBV19 and TRBJ1-1; the D is unclear. The germline V gene encodes CDR1 LNHDA and CDR2 SQIVND (reference sequence). This CDR3 contains 13 residues. V was cut by 6 bases and J by 5 bases, with 13 bases left in between. CDR3 nucleotides: TGTGCCAGTAGGGTAAGGCGGCAGACTGAAGCTTTCTTT. This translates into CASRVRRQTEAFF.

Notes on this clonotype: A clone one base away is much larger, so this may be a read error. CDR3 in amino acids: CAISDVTGVYGYTF. CDR3 in DNA: TGTGCCATCAGTGATGTGACAGGGGTCTATGGCTACACCTTC. V and J are TRBV10-3 and TRBJ1-2; 8 nucleotides agree with TRBD1. Trimming took 3 bases from V and 4 from J; bases not matched to a gene: 4. The CDR3 is made up of 14 amino acids. Germline V gene lookup returns CDR1 ENHRY and CDR2 SYGVKD.

A word on this clonotype: The junction departs from germline at one end; a sequencing error may be responsible. The chain combines TRBV11-2 with TRBJ2-1; D is undetermined. Germline-derived CDR1 and CDR2 are SGHAT and FQNNGV. The CDR3 covers 14 residues. CDR3 sequence: CASRLLGNYNKQSF. CDR3 coding DNA: TGTGCCAGCAGACTGTTGGGTAATTACAATAAGCAGTCCTTC.

In its sample, this clonotype was seen many times. V and J are TRBV12-5 and TRBJ2-5; D gene uncertain. Deletions cut 7 bases from V and 2 bases from J, with 17 bases between. Germline CDR1 reads LGHNT; CDR2 reads FRNRAP. The CDR3 sequence is 15 residues long. Written as DNA, the CDR3 is TGTGCTAGTGCCCGCGGCGTGCCAGGACAAGAGACCCAGTACTTC. Translating gives CASARGVPGQETQYF.

In this sample, this clonotype turned up many times. The chain couples TRBV20-1 to TRBJ1-2, with D tentatively TRBD1 (5 bases). The CDR3 covers 13 residues. The V gene's germline CDR1 is DFQATT and CDR2 SNEGSKA (reference sequence). V was clipped by 7 bases and J by 4 bases, with 16 bases between them. The CDR3 DNA is TGCAGTGGGCAGGGCCCTTTGCCCTATGGCTACACCTTC. It is translated as CSGQGPLPYGYTF.

On this clonotype itself: At one end, the junction sequence differs from germline, possibly due to a read error. This rearrangement joins TRBV4-2 to TRBJ2-1; D is unclear. Germline V lookup: CDR1 LGHNA, CDR2 YNFKEQ. This CDR3 region has 14 residues. The CDR3 here is CVSSQAGAYNEEFF. CDR3 DNA: TGTGTCAGCAGCCAAGCTGGAGCCTACAATGAGGAGTTCTTC.

About this clonotype itself: At one boundary the junction diverges from the germline segment, which might be a read error. The genes are TRBV5-6 and TRBJ1-5; D might be TRBD1 (5 bases). The CDR3 runs to 16 residues. CDR1 and CDR2 (germline): SGHDT, YYEEEE. CDR3 coding DNA: TGTACCAGCAGTAAAACAGGCGGCTATAGCAATCAGCTCCAGCATTTT. This codes for CTSSKTGGYSNQLQHF.

The chain has TRBV5-1 and TRBJ2-1, with 9 bases aligning to TRBD1. The V gene's germline CDR1 is SGHRS and CDR2 YFSETQ. There are 15 residues in the CDR3. The J segment lost 6 bases and the V segment lost 4 bases, leaving 8 bases of the junction unmatched. This CDR3 is CASSVGQGGGNEQFF. Here the CDR3 DNA reads TGCGCCAGCAGCGTGGGACAGGGAGGGGGCAATGAGCAGTTCTTC.

As for this clonotype: One junction end disagrees with the germline gene, perhaps due to a read error. This chain links TRBV13 with TRBJ1-2, with TRBD1 as a possible D gene (5 bases). From germline, CDR1 is PRHDT and CDR2 FYEKMQ (reference sequence). CDR3 size: 13 residues. CDR3 in DNA: TGTGCCAACAGCTTAGGGGCAGATTATGGCTACACCTTC. Translating it yields CANSLGADYGYTF.

This clonotype was counted once. A much larger clone differs by one base, so this may be a read error. V usage is TRBV7-9 and J usage is TRBJ1-4, with D maybe TRBD1 (5 bases). The germline V gene has CDR1 SEHNR and CDR2 FQNEAQ (reference sequence). This CDR3 is 14 amino acids long. In DNA, the CDR3 is TGTGCCAGCAGCTTAGGGTCCGGGGCTGAAAAACAGTTTTTT. Residues: CASSLGSGAEKQFF.

The rearrangement joins TRBV5-4 to TRBJ2-7, with a tentative D call TRBD1 (6 bases). The germline gives CDR1 SGHNT, CDR2 YYREEE (reference sequence). The CDR3 runs to 14 residues. Trimming stripped 1 base from V and 2 bases from J, with 10 bases between. The CDR3 nucleotides read TGTGCCAGCAGCTTGAGGGGGATGGCCTACGAGCAGTACTTC. Protein sequence: CASSLRGMAYEQYF. Drawing the rest from reference TRBV5-4 and TRBJ2-7, the complete variable domain is ETGVTQSPTHLIKTRGQQVTLRCSSQSGHNTVSWYQQALGQGPQFIFQYYREEENGRGNFPPRFSGLQFPNYSSELNVNALELDDSALYLCASSLRGMAYEQYFGPGTRLTVT.

V is TRBV11-1 and J is TRBJ2-5; 7 bases align to TRBD2. The ends lost 7 bases at V and 2 bases at J; junction bases unmatched: 10. Germline V gene lookup returns CDR1 SGHAT and CDR2 FQDESV (reference sequence). The CDR3 has 15 amino acids. The DNA of the CDR3 is TGTGCCAGCAACCCAGGACTAGAAGAGCAAGAGACCCAGTACTTC. This translates into CASNPGLEEQETQYF.

Details on this clonotype: This could be a read error, since a much larger clone is one nucleotide away. The chain carries TRBV20-1 and TRBJ2-5; TRBD2 aligns across 8 bases. Germline lookup yields CDR1 DFQATT and CDR2 SNEGSKA (reference sequence). V was pared by 0 bases and J by 4 bases, with 7 bases of the junction left unmatched. This CDR3 contains 15 residues. The CDR3, as DNA: TGCAGTGCTAGAGAAGGCCCAGCGGGAGTAGAGACCCAGTACTTC. It specifies CSAREGPAGVETQYF.

The chain recombines TRBV14 with TRBJ1-4; D is unresolved. Trimming cost V 1 base and J 4 bases, with 10 bases left between them. CDR3 size: 15 residues. Germline CDR1 is SGHDN and CDR2 is FVKESK. In DNA, the CDR3 is TGTGCCAGCAGCCAAGCACGGATGCGTAATGAAAAACTGTTTTTT. Its translation is CASSQARMRNEKLFF.

This clonotype has more than one count but fewer than ten. One junction end does not reproduce the germline sequence, and a read error may be involved. This chain joins TRBV7-9 and TRBJ2-5, with 8 bases aligning to TRBD2. The CDR3 has 16 amino acids. The germline V gene encodes CDR1 SEHNR and CDR2 FQNEAQ (reference sequence). CDR3 nucleotides: TGTGCCAGCAACTTAACAGTAGCGGGGCTCCAAGAGACCCAGTACTTC. Translation: CASNLTVAGLQETQYF.

Of note for this clonotype: At one of its ends the junction is not consistent with the germline gene, which may arise from a read error. The chain is built from TRBV20-1 and TRBJ2-7; a possible D gene is TRBD1 (6 bases). In germline, CDR1 is DFQATT, CDR2 SNEGSKA (reference sequence). The CDR3 sequence is 15 residues long. The CDR3 bases are TGCTGTGCTCTACGACATGAGCAGGGGCACTACGAGTGGTACTTC. Protein product: CCALRHEQGHYEWYF.

About this clonotype itself: The germline gene is not matched at one end of the junction; a read error may be the cause. V usage is TRBV4-1 and J usage is TRBJ2-7; 7 nucleotides match TRBD2. Germline V lookup: CDR1 MGHRA, CDR2 YSYEKL. There are 16 residues in the CDR3. The CDR3 sequence is CVSSQNETGGTYERYF. Written as DNA, the CDR3 is TGCGTCAGCAGCCAAAATGAGACGGGAGGTACGTACGAGCGGTACTTC.

This clonotype occurred a few times. Here the CDR3 omits its conserved ending phenylalanine or tryptophan, so a read error is the likely source. The chain recombines TRBV10-2 with TRBJ2-4; weak D call: TRBD1 (6 bases). This CDR3 has 16 residues. Germline V gene sequence: CDR1 WSHSY, CDR2 SAAADI. CDR3 in amino acids: CASSGSNRDARNIQYV. The CDR3 bases are TGCGCCAGCAGTGGTAGCAACAGGGACGCCAGAAACATTCAGTACGTC.

The chain is built from TRBV6-5 and TRBJ1-5; D call uncertain. CDR3 length: 13 residues. The V end was cut by 8 bases, the J end by 9 bases, with 17 bases between. Germline assignment: CDR1 MNHEY and CDR2 SVGAGI. The CDR3 DNA reads TGTGCCAGCGGGTACTTGGCCCTCGGGCCCCAGCATTTT. It codes for CASGYLALGPQHF.

Concerning this clonotype itself: Given a much more abundant clone one base away, this may be a read error. CDR3 nucleotide sequence: TGCGCCAGCAGCCAGCCCTTTGGAGACTCTGGAAACACCATATATTTT. This sequence encodes CASSQPFGDSGNTIYF. The V and J genes are TRBV4-1 and TRBJ1-3, with D unresolved. The CDR3 loop spans 16 amino acids. Germline CDR1 is MGHRA and CDR2 is YSYEKL. V was shortened by 3 bases and J by 0 bases, with 12 bases between the two germline ends.

Worth noting for this clonotype: A read error may explain this, as a much larger clone is one base away. The gene calls are TRBV6-1 and TRBJ1-2; the match to TRBD1 covers 8 bases. Germline V gene lookup returns CDR1 MNHNS and CDR2 SASEGT. The CDR3 totals 14 residues. The DNA of the CDR3 is TGTGCCAGCAGTGAACCCCGGACAGGGTTTGGCTGCACCTTC. This gives the protein CASSEPRTGFGCTF.